This T cell receptor beta chain was sequenced for a study of blood T cells in healthy people across ages. The CDR3 has 14 residues. Germline values: CDR1 LGHDT, CDR2 YNNKEL (reference sequence). Trimming stripped 2 bases from V and 0 bases from J, with 8 bases between. In this sample, this clonotype turned up a few times. Sample-barcoded 5' priming and a J-beta primer mix drove a second PCR of roughly 6 to 12 cycles. TCRdb used MiXCR to reprocess the 5' RACE reads, holding one entry per CDR3 protein. The sample contains approximately 780,000 distinct CDR3 sequences, more than 25% of which appear only once. These same data were also listed under a study on T cells of mothers and their children.

The sample consisted of blood. This receptor was identified in a boy aged 5-17 years in good health. The genes are TRBV3-1 and TRBJ2-7; no clear D gene. The CDR3 sequence is CASSQSGSSYEQYF. CDR3 in DNA: TGTGCCAGCAGCCAATCGGGTTCCTCCTACGAGCAGTACTTC.